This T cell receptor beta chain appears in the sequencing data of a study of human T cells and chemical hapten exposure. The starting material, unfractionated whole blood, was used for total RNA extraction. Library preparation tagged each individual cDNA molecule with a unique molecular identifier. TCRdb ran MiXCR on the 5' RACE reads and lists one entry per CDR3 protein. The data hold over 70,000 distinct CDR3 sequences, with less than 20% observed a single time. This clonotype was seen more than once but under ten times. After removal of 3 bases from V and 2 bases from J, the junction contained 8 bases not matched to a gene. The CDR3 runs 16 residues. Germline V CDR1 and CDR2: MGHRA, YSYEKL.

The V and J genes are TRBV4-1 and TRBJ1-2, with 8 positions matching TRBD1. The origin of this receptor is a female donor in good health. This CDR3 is CASSQIQRTGNYGYTF. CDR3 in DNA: TGCGCCAGCAGCCAGATTCAGAGGACAGGGAACTATGGCTACACCTTC.